This passage covers 27 T cell receptor beta chains from one sample sequenced in a study of beta chain features in type 1 diabetes (dated by TCRdb to between 2017 and 2018). The study at large found these results: In all four CD4+ subsets, TCRB CDR3 length was moderately but significantly shorter in type 1 diabetes patients.

Antigens for these TCRs are unknown. The method was the immunoSEQ multiplex PCR assay. The High Capacity cDNA Reverse Transcription Kit was used to reverse transcribe all of the isolated RNA, meaning that expressed TCRB transcripts were what got sequenced. Held by TCRdb, this immuneACCESS table contains in-frame sequences only and omits some clones. Under half of the omission traces to an unresolved V gene where checked; the cause of the rest is unknown. The sample table shows 150,000 to 200,000 clones, and more than 60% are seen once. The ten largest clones take up around 0.08% of the sample. Sequencing was carried out using naive CD4+ T cells from blood. The cell subset or site label corresponds to: true naive CD4+ T cells. These receptors were collected from a man aged 30 to 39 with type 1 diabetes.

The V call is TRBV10-3, the J call TRBJ2-5; no definite D call. CDR3 length: 18 amino acids. CDR1 and CDR2 from the germline V gene are ENHRY and SYGVKD. With 6 bases removed from V and 2 bases from J, the gap between germline ends came to 25 bases. The CDR3 reads CAISRSVIRTQEQETQYF. The CDR3, as DNA: TGTGCCATCAGCCGATCAGTGATTAGGACCCAGGAACAAGAGACCCAGTACTTC.

Only a few counts were recorded for this clone. V gene TRBV25-1 combines with J gene TRBJ2-7; D is unresolved. V lost 6 bases to trimming and J lost 0 bases, with 0 bases between them. The CDR3 contains 10 residues. CDR1 and CDR2 (germline): MGHDK, SYGVNS. The chain's CDR3 is CASSSYEQYF. DNA for the CDR3: TGTGCCAGCAGCTCCTACGAGCAGTACTTC.

The J gene is TRBJ2-3, the V gene TRBV27; D might be TRBD1 or TRBD2, each matching 5 bases. V was trimmed by 0 bases and J by 8 bases, leaving 6 bases between them. The germline V gene has CDR1 MNHEY and CDR2 SMNVEV (reference sequence). This CDR3 is 12 amino acids long. DNA for the CDR3: TGTGCCAGCAGTTTATCTGGGGGTACGCAGTATTTT. This gives the protein CASSLSGGTQYF.

The chain couples TRBV29-1 to TRBJ1-1; D remains ambiguous. V was clipped by 6 bases and J by 8 bases, with 13 bases between them. This CDR3 is built from 11 residues. Per germline, CDR1 SQVTM and CDR2 ANQGSEA. The CDR3 here is CSVTGRREAFF. For the CDR3, the DNA is TGCAGCGTAACCGGACGGAGAGAAGCTTTCTTT.

This clone was observed a single time. The chain uses TRBV29-1 and TRBJ2-3, with D unresolved. Deletions cut 3 bases from V and 5 bases from J, with 12 bases between. Germline V gene lookup returns CDR1 SQVTM and CDR2 ANQGSEA. This CDR3 has 13 amino acids. This chain's CDR3 is CSVEVSVGDTQYF. The DNA of the CDR3 is TGCAGCGTTGAGGTTTCGGTAGGAGATACGCAGTATTTT.

The genes are TRBV10-3 and TRBJ2-5, with D perhaps given as TRBD1 or TRBD2 (5 bases each). The germline V and J ends were trimmed by 5 bases and 3 bases, with 13 bases remaining between them. The CDR3 consists of 14 residues. Germline V CDR1 and CDR2: ENHRY, SYGVKD. CDR3 protein: CAISSQGAEETQYF. CDR3 in DNA: TGTGCCATCAGTTCTCAGGGAGCCGAAGAGACCCAGTACTTC.

This clone has only one observation. In nucleotides, the CDR3 is TGTGCCAGCAGTGATTCGGCAGGCCTCCGGACCTACAATGAGCAGTTCTTC. This sequence encodes CASSDSAGLRTYNEQFF. The rearrangement joins TRBV25-1 to TRBJ2-1; D is unclear. V dropped 3 bases and J dropped 2 bases, with 17 bases sitting between them. Germline lookup yields CDR1 MGHDK and CDR2 SYGVNS. The CDR3 is 17 amino acids.

This clone was detected only a few times. The chain has TRBV30 and TRBJ1-5; D call uncertain. With 1 base removed from V and 7 bases from J, the gap between germline ends came to 11 bases. Germline V CDR1 and CDR2: GTSNPN, SVGIG (reference sequence). The CDR3 loop spans 13 amino acids. The CDR3 sequence: CAWSAMGDQPQHF. CDR3 nucleotide sequence: TGTGCCTGGAGTGCCATGGGTGACCAGCCCCAGCATTTT.

The chain employs TRBV7-9 and TRBJ2-5, with 8 nucleotides matching TRBD1. This CDR3 comprises 15 residues. Germline-derived CDR1 and CDR2 are SEHNR and FQNEAQ (reference sequence). V shed 1 base and J 4 bases; nucleotides not matched to a gene: 5. The CDR3 reads CASSLGGTGAETQYF. Here the CDR3 DNA reads TGTGCCAGCAGCTTAGGAGGGACAGGAGCAGAGACCCAGTACTTC.

The chain employs TRBV7-2 and TRBJ2-3; D call uncertain. Trimming took 2 bases from V and 2 from J, leaving 14 bases between them. The CDR3 loop spans 16 amino acids. Germline V gene sequence: CDR1 SGHTA, CDR2 FQGNSA. The DNA of the CDR3 is TGTGCCAGCAGCTTAAATCCCGTAGGGCCCACAGATACGCAGTATTTT. Protein sequence: CASSLNPVGPTDTQYF.

This chain connects TRBV4-3 to TRBJ2-5; D is perhaps TRBD2 (6 bases). The tail of the sequence fits TRBJ2-7 better, so the J call may be wrong. This CDR3 is built from 17 residues. Per germline, CDR1 LGHNA and CDR2 YSLEER. CDR3 region: CASSQGGLRDSYYEQYF. CDR3 DNA sequence: TGCGCCAGCAGCCAAGGTGGGTTGCGGGATAGCTACTACGAGCAGTACTTC.

The chain joins TRBV28 to TRBJ2-3; D not resolved. Germline V gene lookup returns CDR1 MDHEN and CDR2 SYDVKM. This CDR3 spans 12 amino acids. Trimming stripped 4 bases from V and 5 bases from J, with 7 bases between. CDR3 nucleotides: TGTGCCAGCAGTTCTGGACGAGATACGCAGTATTTT. Translated: CASSSGRDTQYF.

The chain carries TRBV4-3 and TRBJ2-1; D is unresolved. Per germline, CDR1 LGHNA and CDR2 YSLEER. The CDR3 has 13 amino acids. Trimming took 5 bases from V and 3 from J, leaving 8 bases between them. CDR3 in DNA: TGCGCCAGCAGCTGGAGAATCTACAATGAGCAGTTCTTC. It yields the protein CASSWRIYNEQFF.

This clone has more than one count but fewer than ten. J is TRBJ2-3 and V is TRBV20-1; D is unclear. Germline V gene data show CDR1 as DFQATT and CDR2 as SNEGSKA (reference sequence). Deletions cut 3 bases from V and 7 bases from J, with 5 bases between. The CDR3 loop spans 10 amino acids. The CDR3 nucleotides are TGCAGTGCTAGGGGGAATACGCAGTATTTT. Amino acid sequence: CSARGNTQYF.

The rearrangement uses TRBV20-1 and TRBJ2-3; no firm D call. Germline V CDR1 and CDR2: DFQATT, SNEGSKA (reference sequence). The CDR3 is made up of 11 amino acids. V was cut by 6 bases and J by 5 bases, with 9 bases left in between. The CDR3 DNA reads as TGCAGTGCCTCGACCAGAGATACGCAGTATTTT. This translates into CSASTRDTQYF.

This rearrangement joins TRBV7-9 to TRBJ1-6; TRBD1 aligns across 7 bases. The CDR3 loop spans 13 amino acids. Germline V gene lookup returns CDR1 SEHNR and CDR2 FQNEAQ (reference sequence). Losses at the gene ends were 7 bases for V and 9 bases for J; bases not matched to a gene: 6. The CDR3 loop reads CASKGQLGSPLHF. The CDR3 DNA sequence: TGTGCCAGCAAGGGACAGTTAGGTTCACCCCTCCACTTT.

The chain uses TRBV19 and TRBJ2-7, with TRBD1 as a possible D gene (6 bases). CDR1 LNHDA and CDR2 SQIVND come from the germline V gene (reference sequence). V gave up 6 bases and J gave up 2 bases, with 11 bases separating them. This CDR3 spans 13 amino acids. The CDR3 protein is CASRQTGTYEQYF. The CDR3 coding sequence is TGTGCCAGTAGGCAAACAGGGACCTACGAGCAGTACTTC.

In this sample, this clone turned up a few times. V is TRBV4-2 and J is TRBJ2-7, with TRBD1 matching over 9 bases. There are 15 residues in the CDR3. The V and J ends lost 1 base and 3 bases, in that order; junction bases with no gene match: 4. From germline, CDR1 is LGHNA and CDR2 YNFKEQ. This chain's CDR3 is CASSQGAGQGYEQYF. In DNA, the CDR3 is TGTGCCAGCAGCCAAGGGGCGGGACAGGGCTACGAGCAGTACTTC.

DNA of the CDR3: TGTGCCAGCAGCTCGGGACTAGCGGATGAGCAGTTCTTC. This codes for CASSSGLADEQFF. The genes are TRBV5-6 and TRBJ2-1; 11 bases align to TRBD2. Germline loops: CDR1 SGHDT, CDR2 YYEEEE. Trimming cost V 3 bases and J 8 bases; bases outside gene matches: 1. The CDR3 is made up of 13 amino acids.

CDR3 coding DNA: TGTGCCAGCAGCCGGGGACCTAATGAAAAACTGTTTTTT. Encoded protein: CASSRGPNEKLFF. This chain links TRBV14 with TRBJ1-4, with a possible D match to TRBD1 (5 bases). CDR1 SGHDN and CDR2 FVKESK come from the germline V gene. CDR3 length equals 13 residues. The V and J ends lost 4 bases and 3 bases respectively, with 6 bases between them.

This chain links TRBV5-1 with TRBJ2-5; perhaps TRBD2 as D (5 bases). V was trimmed by 2 bases and J by 2 bases, leaving 10 bases between them. Germline values: CDR1 SGHRS, CDR2 YFSETQ. This CDR3 contains 14 residues. CDR3 amino acids: CASSLAATQETQYF. In nucleotides, the CDR3 is TGCGCCAGCAGCTTAGCGGCAACGCAAGAGACCCAGTACTTC.

This clone was counted between two and nine times. V is TRBV30 and J is TRBJ1-2, with D uncertain. Germline V CDR1 and CDR2: GTSNPN, SVGIG (reference sequence). The CDR3 has 13 amino acids. Trimming left V 2 bases short and J 2 bases short, with 9 bases between. The DNA for the CDR3 is TGTGCCTGGAGTCACGACGGAAACTATGGCTACACCTTC. It codes for CAWSHDGNYGYTF.

This chain uses TRBV29-1 with TRBJ1-4, with TRBD1 identical over 9 bases. The J segment lost 3 bases and the V segment lost 7 bases, leaving 6 bases of the junction unmatched. CDR3 length: 14 residues. Germline values: CDR1 SQVTM, CDR2 ANQGSEA. CDR3 DNA: TGCAGCGCTGCACAGGGGGCGTCTAATGAAAAACTGTTTTTT. This codes for CSAAQGASNEKLFF.

The chain couples TRBV9 to TRBJ2-3; TRBD2 matches 12 bases. The V gene end was trimmed by 3 bases and the J gene end by 0 bases; junction bases not matched to a gene: 14. CDR1 and CDR2 (germline): SGDLS, YYNGEE. The CDR3 totals 20 residues. Here the CDR3 reads CASSAETGLAGGPSTDTQYF. The DNA of the CDR3 is TGTGCCAGCAGCGCCGAGACGGGCCTAGCGGGGGGGCCCAGCACAGATACGCAGTATTTT.

The chain couples TRBV9 to TRBJ2-2; D remains unclear. The germline gives CDR1 SGDLS, CDR2 YYNGEE. The V gene lost 0 bases and the J gene lost 7 bases, with 10 bases spanning the gap. The CDR3 covers 14 residues. The CDR3 coding sequence is TGTGCCAGCAGCGTAGGCGCAATAATCGGGGAGCTGTTTTTT. This sequence encodes CASSVGAIIGELFF. Full variable domain (outside the CDR3, taken from reference TRBV9 and TRBJ2-2): DSGVTQTPKHLITATGQRVTLRCSPRSGDLSVYWYQQSLDQGLQFLIQYYNGEERAKGNILERFSAQQFPDLHSELNLSSLELGDSALYFCASSVGAIIGELFFGEGSRLTVL.

The chain employs TRBV2 and TRBJ2-6, with D unclear. The CDR3 has 14 residues. V was pared by 6 bases and J by 0 bases, with 6 bases between. The germline V gene has CDR1 SNHLY and CDR2 FYNNEI. The CDR3 DNA follows: TGTGCCAGCAGGAGAGGCTCTGGGGCCAACGTCCTGACTTTC. It specifies CASRRGSGANVLTF. The full variable domain, rest sourced from reference TRBV2 and TRBJ2-6, is EPEVTQTPSHQVTQMGQEVILRCVPISNHLYFYWYRQILGQKVEFLVSFYNNEISEKSEIFDDQFSVERPDGSNFTLKIRSTKLEDSAMYFCASRRGSGANVLTFGAGSRLTVL.

This clone occurred a few times. The V gene is TRBV30, the J gene TRBJ1-5, with TRBD1 as a possible D gene (5 bases). Trimming took 7 bases from V and 4 from J, leaving 14 bases between them. Per germline, CDR1 GTSNPN and CDR2 SVGIG (reference sequence). This CDR3 region has 13 residues. CDR3 in amino acids: CAYTSAGNQPQHF. In nucleotides, the CDR3 is TGTGCCTACACCTCCGCAGGGAATCAGCCCCAGCATTTT.